These 32 T cell receptor beta chains were sequenced from one sample in a study of human T cells and chemical hapten exposure. Time point described: patch test 2, 6 weeks after DPC sensitization. Specified treatment: therapeutic diphenylcyclopropenone sensitization with weekly scalp DPC. TCRdb redid the calling of the RACE reads with MiXCR, one entry per CDR3 protein. The sample has around 67,000 distinct CDR3 sequences; around 8.8% are singletons. The sequences come from whole blood, collected in connection with sensitization to the hapten diphenylcyclopropenone (DPC). These TCRs come from a woman aged 45-65 years with alopecia areata. Some clones in this sample may be carry-over from other donors' samples.

A few counts support this clonotype. The chain's CDR3 is CASSQTRGPLQYF. The CDR3 nucleotides are TGTGCCAGCAGCCAGACCAGGGGACCTTTGCAGTACTTC. V and J are TRBV7-8 and TRBJ2-4; a weak D match, TRBD1 (6 bases). The V and J ends lost 5 bases and 13 bases respectively, with 18 bases between them. The CDR3 extends over 13 amino acids. In germline, CDR1 is SGHVS, CDR2 FQNEAQ.

The chain uses TRBV10-3 and TRBJ2-1, with 9 nucleotides matching TRBD2. This CDR3 comprises 13 residues. Germline trimming cut 3 bases from V and 9 bases from J; bases unmatched to any gene: 3. Germline lookup yields CDR1 ENHRY and CDR2 SYGVKD. This chain's CDR3 is CAISEAGGGEQFF. Written as DNA, the CDR3 is TGTGCCATCAGTGAAGCGGGAGGCGGTGAGCAGTTCTTC.

This clonotype was seen more than once but under ten times. The V and J genes are TRBV5-1 and TRBJ1-1, with 8 bases fitting TRBD1. The CDR3 totals 15 residues. V gave up 3 bases and J gave up 1 base; unmatched junction bases: 5. Germline-derived CDR1 and CDR2 are SGHRS and YFSETQ. The CDR3 region is CASSYSGGENTEAFF. CDR3 sequence (DNA): TGCGCCAGCAGCTACTCAGGGGGCGAGAACACTGAAGCTTTCTTT.

The genes are TRBV29-1 and TRBJ2-1, with 8 bases lining up with TRBD1. CDR1 and CDR2 from the germline V gene are SQVTM and ANQGSEA. Trimming removed 6 bases from V and 8 bases from J; junction bases left unmatched: 12. This CDR3 has 14 residues. The CDR3 DNA reads TGCAGCGTCCGGACGGACAGGGAAGATGATGAGCAGTTCTTC. Amino acids: CSVRTDREDDEQFF.

This clonotype was recorded many times. This chain links TRBV29-1 with TRBJ1-2; 8 nucleotides match TRBD1. CDR1 SQVTM and CDR2 ANQGSEA come from the germline V gene. V was clipped by 6 bases and J by 5 bases; unmatched bases: 11. The CDR3 is made up of 14 amino acids. The chain's CDR3 is CSVPSRGRDYGYTF. DNA for the CDR3: TGCAGCGTCCCCTCCAGGGGGCGCGATTATGGCTACACCTTC.

The chain combines TRBV20-1 with TRBJ2-3; no reliable D call. Deletions cut 0 bases from V and 5 bases from J, with 12 bases between. Germline V gene data show CDR1 as DFQATT and CDR2 as SNEGSKA (reference sequence). The CDR3 runs to 14 residues. CDR3 bases: TGCAGTGCTAGAGATTGGGGTAGTCTAGATACGCAGTATTTT. Its protein product is CSARDWGSLDTQYF.

This chain joins TRBV13 and TRBJ2-7; D possibly corresponds to TRBD1 (5 bases). Per germline, CDR1 PRHDT and CDR2 FYEKMQ (reference sequence). Trimming shortened V by 6 bases and J by 2 bases, and 14 bases separated the two germline ends. The CDR3 length is 14 residues. The CDR3 loop is CASSFQGSPYEQYF. The DNA of the CDR3 is TGTGCCAGCAGTTTCCAGGGTAGCCCCTACGAGCAGTACTTC.

The V call is TRBV28, the J call TRBJ1-1; a weak D match, TRBD1 (5 bases). Trimming took off 6 bases at V and 3 bases at J, with 14 bases between the two ends. Germline CDR1 reads MDHEN; CDR2 reads SYDVKM. The length of the CDR3 is 14 residues. In DNA form, the CDR3 reads TGTGCCAGCAGCAAAGCTCAGGGATACACTGAAGCTTTCTTT. Residues: CASSKAQGYTEAFF.

The rearrangement links TRBV6-2 or TRBV6-3 to TRBJ1-1; D unclear. The germline V and J ends were trimmed by 5 bases and 2 bases, with 12 bases remaining between them. Germline V gene sequence: CDR1 MNHEY, CDR2 SVGEGT. The CDR3 loop spans 14 amino acids. The CDR3 nucleotides are TGTGCCAGCAGTGACGACATCCTCAACACTGAAGCTTTCTTT. Residues: CASSDDILNTEAFF.

This clonotype occurred a few times. V is TRBV5-4 and J is TRBJ1-1; TRBD1 matches at 7 bases. V lost 4 bases to trimming and J lost 6 bases; unmatched junction nucleotides: 6. The CDR3 runs 13 residues. Germline assignment: CDR1 SGHNT and CDR2 YYREEE (reference sequence). As DNA, the CDR3 is TGTGCCAGCAGCCCAAGACAGGGATCTGAAGCTTTCTTT. Residues: CASSPRQGSEAFF. The variable domain in full, with the rest retrieved from reference TRBV5-4 and TRBJ1-1, is ETGVTQSPTHLIKTRGQQVTLRCSSQSGHNTVSWYQQALGQGPQFIFQYYREEENGRGNFPPRFSGLQFPNYSSELNVNALELDDSALYLCASSPRQGSEAFFGQGTRLTVV.

This chain joins TRBV24-1 and TRBJ2-1, with D perhaps assigned TRBD1 or TRBD2 (5 bases each). V was pared by 4 bases and J by 4 bases, with 10 bases between. Per the germline V gene, CDR1 is KGHDR and CDR2 is SFDVKD. The CDR3 is made up of 14 amino acids. CDR3 sequence reads: CATSDSGPYNEQFF. The CDR3 DNA sequence: TGTGCCACCAGTGACTCGGGACCATACAATGAGCAGTTCTTC.

The V gene is TRBV5-1, the J gene TRBJ2-7; TRBD2 matches 10 bases. J gave up 7 bases and V 0 bases, and 7 bases lay outside the gene matches. Germline CDR1 and CDR2: SGHRS and YFSETQ. This CDR3 has 15 residues. This CDR3 is CASSLVTSGTVEQYF. For the CDR3, the DNA is TGCGCCAGCAGCTTGGTTACTAGCGGGACGGTGGAGCAGTACTTC.

In this sample, this clonotype turned up a few times. The chain recombines TRBV27 with TRBJ1-2, with 7 bases matching TRBD1. The CDR3 extends over 13 amino acids. CDR1 and CDR2 (germline): MNHEY, SMNVEV (reference sequence). V dropped 4 bases and J dropped 7; count of bases not matched to a gene: 6. The CDR3 coding sequence is TGTGCCAGCAGTTCGGCACAGGGGTTTGGCTACACCTTC. It translates to CASSSAQGFGYTF.

There are a few counts of this clonotype. The rearrangement links TRBV7-9 to TRBJ1-5, with TRBD1 as a possible D gene (5 bases). Per germline, CDR1 SEHNR and CDR2 FQNEAQ (reference sequence). The CDR3 is 17 amino acids. The V gene lost 5 bases and the J gene lost 4 bases, with 21 bases spanning the gap. CDR3 nucleotides: TGTGCCAGCAGCCCCTGGAAGGATGGGGGACCGAATCAGCCCCAGCATTTT. Its protein is CASSPWKDGGPNQPQHF.

This clonotype appeared a few times. The CDR3 loop reads CASSSAGGGNEQFF. Here the CDR3 DNA reads TGTGCCAGCAGTTCGGCAGGGGGGGGTAATGAGCAGTTCTTC. The chain uses TRBV7-7 and TRBJ2-1; D could derive from TRBD1 or TRBD2 (7 bases each). The V end was cut by 6 bases, the J end by 7 bases, with 16 bases between. CDR1 is SSHAT and CDR2 is FNYEAQ in the germline V gene (reference sequence). The CDR3 has 14 amino acids. The full variable domain, rest sourced from reference TRBV7-7 and TRBJ2-1, is GAGVSQSPRYKVTKRGQDVTLRCDPISSHATLYWYQQALGQGPEFLTYFNYEAQPDKSGLPSDRFSAERPEGSISTLTIQRTEQRDSAMYRCASSSAGGGNEQFFGPGTRLTVL.

Only a few counts were recorded for this clonotype. The chain couples TRBV20-1 to TRBJ1-1; 9 nucleotides line up with TRBD1. This CDR3 comprises 18 residues. Trimming removed 6 bases from V and 1 base from J; junction bases left unmatched: 18. Germline V lookup: CDR1 DFQATT, CDR2 SNEGSKA (reference sequence). CDR3 nucleotide sequence: TGCAGTGCGTCCGGGACAGGGAGATCCTCTTCGTGGAACACTGAAGCTTTCTTT. Amino acids: CSASGTGRSSSWNTEAFF.

This clonotype was seen a handful of times. The chain has TRBV11-2 and TRBJ2-7; TRBD2 might be the D (5 bases). This CDR3 contains 13 residues. Trimming stripped 3 bases from V and 0 bases from J, with 6 bases between. Germline CDR1 is SGHAT and CDR2 is FQNNGV. CDR3 coding DNA: TGTGCCAGCAGCTTTGGAGGCTCCTACGAGCAGTACTTC. Its protein product is CASSFGGSYEQYF.

V is TRBV10-2 and J is TRBJ1-5; no reliable D call. The CDR3 has 13 amino acids. Deletions cut 6 bases from V and 3 bases from J, with 9 bases between. Germline CDR1 and CDR2: WSHSY and SAAADI. The CDR3 coding sequence is TGCGCCAGCAGGGACTCACTCAATCAGCCCCAGCATTTT. Its protein is CASRDSLNQPQHF.

This clonotype has ten or more counts. The rearrangement uses TRBV20-1 and TRBJ2-3; maybe TRBD2 (7 bases). V was cut by 5 bases and J by 0 bases, with 27 bases left in between. Germline loops: CDR1 DFQATT, CDR2 SNEGSKA (reference sequence). CDR3 length: 19 amino acids. The CDR3 DNA follows: TGCAGTGCTCCGAGGACGCCCTGGGGGGGGGCTGGAAGCACAGATACGCAGTATTTT. Encoded protein: CSAPRTPWGGAGSTDTQYF.

The chain is built from TRBV6-2 or TRBV6-3 and TRBJ1-1, with D possibly being TRBD1 (6 bases). V was cut by 4 bases and J by 3 bases, with 12 bases left in between. This CDR3 contains 14 residues. CDR1 is MNHEY and CDR2 is SVGEGT in the germline V gene. The CDR3 sequence is CASSSDRRDTEAFF. The CDR3 nucleotides are TGTGCCAGCAGTTCCGACAGGCGGGACACTGAAGCTTTCTTT.

The table lists this clonotype with a few counts. V and J are TRBV9 and TRBJ2-7, with TRBD2 identical over 7 bases. The CDR3 contains 15 residues. Germline CDR1 reads SGDLS; CDR2 reads YYNGEE. V dropped 0 bases and J dropped 0; count of bases not matched to a gene: 3. CDR3 protein: CASSVGSGNSYEQYF. The CDR3 DNA sequence: TGTGCCAGCAGCGTAGGGAGCGGGAACTCCTACGAGCAGTACTTC.

In this sample, this clonotype turned up a few times. V and J are TRBV7-2 and TRBJ2-6; D tentatively reads TRBD1 or TRBD2 (6 bases each). V was shortened by 6 bases and J by 0 bases, with 21 bases between the two germline ends. Germline CDR1 and CDR2: SGHTA and FQGNSA. The CDR3 is 19 amino acids. The CDR3 sequence is CASSSEGGAGLSGANVLTF. Here the CDR3 DNA reads TGTGCCAGCAGTTCGGAGGGGGGTGCAGGTCTCTCTGGGGCCAACGTCCTGACTTTC.

This clonotype occurred a few times. The chain carries TRBV2 and TRBJ1-1; D is possibly TRBD1 (6 bases). This CDR3 region has 13 residues. V was clipped by 4 bases and J by 5 bases, with 11 bases between them. Germline CDR1 and CDR2: SNHLY and FYNNEI. Here the CDR3 reads CASSVQQGTEAFF. DNA for the CDR3: TGTGCCAGCAGTGTCCAACAGGGAACTGAAGCTTTCTTT. Full variable domain (rest looked up from reference TRBV2 and TRBJ1-1): EPEVTQTPSHQVTQMGQEVILRCVPISNHLYFYWYRQILGQKVEFLVSFYNNEISEKSEIFDDQFSVERPDGSNFTLKIRSTKLEDSAMYFCASSVQQGTEAFFGQGTRLTVV.

The rearrangement uses TRBV11-2 and TRBJ1-3; 7 nucleotides align to TRBD1. The CDR3 totals 15 residues. With V trimmed by 5 bases and J by 2 bases, 6 bases remained unmatched. The V gene's germline CDR1 is SGHAT and CDR2 FQNNGV. The CDR3 region is CASSPPGTAGNTIYF. As DNA, the CDR3 is TGTGCCAGCAGCCCCCCTGGGACAGCTGGAAACACCATATATTTT.

This clonotype was counted many times. The chain joins TRBV2 to TRBJ1-6; 8 nucleotides match TRBD1. The CDR3 length is 13 residues. CDR1 SNHLY and CDR2 FYNNEI come from the germline V gene. Trimming cost V 4 bases and J 9 bases; bases outside gene matches: 2. CDR3: CASSAGGSSPLHF. CDR3 nucleotide sequence: TGTGCCAGCAGTGCAGGGGGCAGTTCACCCCTCCACTTT.

The rearrangement uses TRBV2 and TRBJ2-3, with D possibly called TRBD1 or TRBD2 (5 bases each). V lost 8 bases and J lost 1, with 13 bases in between. The V gene's germline CDR1 is SNHLY and CDR2 FYNNEI. The CDR3 is 14 residues long. The CDR3 loop reads CASGGSGRTDTQYF. The CDR3 DNA is TGTGCCAGCGGGGGAAGTGGCCGCACAGATACGCAGTATTTT.

This clonotype was found a few times. The rearrangement links TRBV2 to TRBJ2-1; the match to TRBD2 covers 13 bases. V gave up 5 bases and J gave up 8 bases; unmatched junction bases: 6. CDR1 SNHLY and CDR2 FYNNEI come from the germline V gene. There are 15 residues in the CDR3. The CDR3 loop is CASSTSGRARDEQFF. CDR3 DNA: TGTGCCAGCAGTACTAGCGGGAGGGCCCGTGATGAGCAGTTCTTC.

This clonotype was detected only a few times. The chain recombines TRBV24-1 with TRBJ2-1, with TRBD2 identical over 9 bases. Trimming at V came to 2 bases and at J to 4 bases, leaving 5 bases not matched to a gene. CDR3 length: 16 residues. Germline V gene lookup returns CDR1 KGHDR and CDR2 SFDVKD. The CDR3 DNA follows: TGTGCCACCAGTGATTCGCTTAGCGGGGGTTACAATGAGCAGTTCTTC. Its protein is CATSDSLSGGYNEQFF.

This chain joins TRBV5-6 and TRBJ1-6; 8 positions match TRBD1. The V and J ends lost 4 bases and 7 bases, in that order; junction bases with no gene match: 10. This CDR3 has 16 amino acids. Germline loops: CDR1 SGHDT, CDR2 YYEEEE. The CDR3 sequence: CASSRLDRGRNSPLHF. The DNA of the CDR3 is TGTGCCAGCAGCCGACTCGACAGGGGAAGGAATTCACCCCTCCACTTT.

The chain uses TRBV6-5 and TRBJ2-1; TRBD2 matches at 9 bases. There are 15 residues in the CDR3. Germline assignment: CDR1 MNHEY and CDR2 SVGAGI. V lost 5 bases to trimming and J lost 8 bases; unmatched junction nucleotides: 10. In nucleotides, the CDR3 is TGTGCCAGCAGTCCGAGCGGGGGGCCGGGCCATGAGCAGTTCTTC. Protein: CASSPSGGPGHEQFF.

The chain combines TRBV11-2 with TRBJ2-1; D gene unclear. Germline lookup yields CDR1 SGHAT and CDR2 FQNNGV. V dropped 3 bases and J dropped 10 bases, with 16 bases sitting between them. This CDR3 contains 14 residues. In DNA, the CDR3 is TGTGCCAGCAGCTTCGGCGGTTCCCCTAGGGAGCAGTTCTTC. This gives the protein CASSFGGSPREQFF.

This chain uses TRBV2 with TRBJ2-1; no reliable D call. This CDR3 contains 12 residues. The germline gives CDR1 SNHLY, CDR2 FYNNEI. V lost 6 bases and J 7 bases, leaving 10 bases between the germline ends. The CDR3 is CASSPQVNEQFF. CDR3 sequence (DNA): TGTGCCAGCAGCCCCCAGGTTAATGAGCAGTTCTTC. Full variable domain (remainder filled in from reference TRBV2 and TRBJ2-1): EPEVTQTPSHQVTQMGQEVILRCVPISNHLYFYWYRQILGQKVEFLVSFYNNEISEKSEIFDDQFSVERPDGSNFTLKIRSTKLEDSAMYFCASSPQVNEQFFGPGTRLTVL.